The sample holds many counts of the clone carrying this TCR beta chain. Its antigen remains unidentified. Unique molecular identifiers were present on the cDNA, which also gained a universal primer site by template switching. TCRdb passed the 5' RACE reads through MiXCR, listing each CDR3 protein once. The table shows approximately 700,000 distinct CDR3 sequences, with around 6% occurring only once. The data belong to a study of identical twins. CDR3 length: 13 residues. V lost 5 bases to trimming and J lost 6 bases; unmatched junction nucleotides: 4. The germline V gene has CDR1 ENHRY and CDR2 SYGVKD. Regarding the study as a whole: Rather than following the same donors, the conclusions depended on cross-sectional statistical analysis. The abundant beta clonotypes from cord blood had fewer insertions, and memory repertoires had none of this. Twins shared out-of-frame alpha sequences with excess low generation probability.

The receptor's source is a man aged 18 to 35 in good health. The sequenced sample consisted of naive T cells sorted from blood. The rearrangement links TRBV10-3 to TRBJ2-1; 7 positions agree with TRBD2. DNA of the CDR3: TGTGCCATCAGTCTTGGGAGGGGCAATGAGCAGTTCTTC. It is translated as CAISLGRGNEQFF.